The rows below give T cell receptor beta chains drawn from one sample of a study of technical replicates of blood from a few donors. Sequencing was performed with immunoSEQ multiplex PCR; in TCRdb, only in-frame clones are kept and a portion is missing. Of approximately 13,000 clones listed, 79% are singletons. The sequenced sample consisted of PBMCs. Receptor source: a human donor in good health. Each CDR3 is given with its conserved first and last residue. A D gene is named only where the DNA matches it firmly. Clone size is shown for a subset of rows, as once, few, many or a class of expanded clone.

cdr3_nt | cdr3_aa | d_call | clone_size | j_call | v_call
TGTGCCAGCGGGGACAGGGAAGGTGGGGGCACAGATACGCAGTATTTT | CASGDREGGGTDTQYF | TRBD1 | . | TRBJ2-3 | TRBV28
TGTGCCAGTAGTATAAATCAGTGGCGGGAAGCTTTCTTT | CASSINQWREAFF | . | . | TRBJ1-1 | TRBV19
TGTGCCAGCAGCGCAGGACTGGACACTGAAGCTTTCTTT | CASSAGLDTEAFF | . | few | TRBJ1-1 | TRBV5-6
TGCAGCGTAGCGACAGGCGGGAGTAGCAATCAGCCCCAGCATTTT | CSVATGGSSNQPQHF | . | . | TRBJ1-5 | TRBV29-1
TGTGCCAGCAGCACCAGAGGAACGATGAGCACAGATACGCAGTATTTT | CASSTRGTMSTDTQYF | . | . | TRBJ2-3 | TRBV7-9
TGTGCCAGCAGCTCGACAGGGATGAACACTGAAGCTTTCTTT | CASSSTGMNTEAFF | TRBD1 | . | TRBJ1-1 | TRBV7-9
TGTGCCAGTAGTATAGAGCCAGGGAGGTATGGCTACACCTTC | CASSIEPGRYGYTF | . | . | TRBJ1-2 | TRBV19
TGTGCCTGGAGTAAAGGGGGACAACCACAAGAGACCCAGTACTTC | CAWSKGGQPQETQYF | . | . | TRBJ2-5 | TRBV30
TGCAGCGTTGTGGACAGGGCATTAAACACTGAAGCTTTCTTT | CSVVDRALNTEAFF | TRBD1 | few | TRBJ1-1 | TRBV29-1
TGCAGCGTTGCTGACGGCCTCCTGGGCAACTATGGCTACACCTTC | CSVADGLLGNYGYTF | . | . | TRBJ1-2 | TRBV29-1
TGTGCCAGCAGCCCCTTACTTCGATCAGGAAAACTGTTTTTT | CASSPLLRSGKLFF | . | . | TRBJ1-4 | TRBV14
TGCGCCAGCAGGATATGGACTAGCTCTGATCTCGAGCAGTACTTC | CASRIWTSSDLEQYF | TRBD2 | . | TRBJ2-7 | TRBV5-1
TGTGCCAGCAGCCGGACAGGGGGCAATGAGCAGTTCTTC | CASSRTGGNEQFF | TRBD1 | . | TRBJ2-1 | TRBV5-6
TGCAGCGTTGTGGCAGATGCTAACTATGGCTACACCTTC | CSVVADANYGYTF | . | . | TRBJ1-2 | TRBV29-1
TGTGCCAGCACCCCAGGGTCGGGACACGGTGAGCAGTTCTTC | CASTPGSGHGEQFF | . | . | TRBJ2-1 | TRBV6-4
TGTGCCAGCAGTTACCGGGGACTAGCGGGAGTCGAGCAGTACTTC | CASSYRGLAGVEQYF | TRBD2 | . | TRBJ2-7 | TRBV6-6
TGTGCCAGCAGCGTTGGGGGGGAGCCCTCCTACGAGCAGTACTTC | CASSVGGEPSYEQYF | TRBD2 | . | TRBJ2-7 | TRBV9
TGTGCCAGTAGTATAATGGGGGCACCTAACGATGAGCAGTTCTTC | CASSIMGAPNDEQFF | . | . | TRBJ2-1 | TRBV19
TGTGCCAGCAGTTTAATCGAGGGACAGCCCTACTATGGCTACACCTTC | CASSLIEGQPYYGYTF | TRBD1 | . | TRBJ1-2 | TRBV7-9
TGTGCCAGCAGTCAACAGGGTTCGGGAAACACCATATATTTT | CASSQQGSGNTIYF | . | . | TRBJ1-3 | TRBV6-6
TGTGCCAGCAGCGTGGCTAGCGGGAGGGCCAATGAGCAGTTCTTC | CASSVASGRANEQFF | TRBD2 | . | TRBJ2-1 | TRBV9
TGTGCCAGCAGCCTAGGACAGGGGGTTGCTGAAGCTTTCTTT | CASSLGQGVAEAFF | TRBD1 | few | TRBJ1-1 | TRBV5-6
TGTGCCAGCAGACTGTTAGGGTTTGCGGGAGGGCCTTTAAATGAGCAGTTCTTC | CASRLLGFAGGPLNEQFF | TRBD2 | . | TRBJ2-1 | TRBV19
TGCAGCGCTCCGCGCCGAACCGGGACAGGTAGTAATCAGCCCCAGCATTTT | CSAPRRTGTGSNQPQHF | TRBD1 | . | TRBJ1-5 | TRBV29-1
TGTGCCATCAGTGGAGGGGGGGACGAGCAGTACTTC | CAISGGGDEQYF | . | . | TRBJ2-7 | TRBV10-3
TGCAGCGTTGAAGTTTCCGGGGGGGAGGGGACCCAGTACTTC | CSVEVSGGEGTQYF | TRBD2 | . | TRBJ2-5 | TRBV29-1
TGCAGCGTTGGCCCCGACTCTAGCGGGATACCCCAGTTCTTC | CSVGPDSSGIPQFF | TRBD2 | . | TRBJ2-1 | TRBV29-1
TGTGCCAGCAGTAGCGGACTAGCGGGTGCTTACGAGCAGTACTTC | CASSSGLAGAYEQYF | TRBD2 | . | TRBJ2-7 | TRBV28